These 32 T cell receptor beta chains came from one sample sequenced in a study of cytomegalovirus exposure and HLA in healthy donors. PCR was performed using 60 Vbeta and 13 Jbeta primers. Assay used: immunoSEQ multiplex PCR; TCRdb lists only in-frame clones, some missing. The repertoire holds some 110,000 clones, 81% seen once, with roughly 3.9% in the top ten. The material sequenced was PBMCs. Source of these receptors: a woman aged 25 to 39 in good health and CMV-seronegative.

The V and J genes are TRBV30 and TRBJ1-6; no reliable D call. The CDR3 contains 14 residues. The germline V and J ends were trimmed by 3 bases and 0 bases, with 6 bases remaining between them. Germline CDR1 is GTSNPN and CDR2 is SVGIG (reference sequence). The CDR3 DNA follows: TGTGCCTGGAGGAGGAGCTCCTATAATTCACCCCTCCACTTT. Protein sequence: CAWRRSSYNSPLHF.

The chain has TRBV7-9 and TRBJ2-7; 12 bases align to TRBD2. The V gene's germline CDR1 is SEHNR and CDR2 FQNEAQ (reference sequence). CDR3 size: 17 residues. V gave up 2 bases and J gave up 2 bases; unmatched junction bases: 7. CDR3 in amino acids: CASSLSASGRATYEQYF. Written as DNA, the CDR3 is TGTGCCAGCAGCTTATCAGCTAGCGGGAGGGCAACCTACGAGCAGTACTTC. Combining the CDR3 with reference TRBV7-9 and TRBJ2-7 gives the whole variable domain DTGVSQNPRHKITKRGQNVTFRCDPISEHNRLYWYRQTLGQGPEFLTYFQNEAQLEKSRLLSDRFSAERPKGSFSTLEIQRTEQGDSAMYLCASSLSASGRATYEQYFGPGTRLTVT.

The chain employs TRBV27 and TRBJ1-4, with TRBD1 matching 10 bases. Unmatched junction bases numbered 7, after V lost 5 bases and J lost 13 bases. This CDR3 comprises 13 residues. Germline CDR1 is MNHEY and CDR2 is SMNVEV (reference sequence). The CDR3 nucleotides read TGTGCCAGCAGTCTGACAGGGGGCCGATCACTGTTTTTT. Its translation is CASSLTGGRSLFF.

CDR3 residues: CASSQVQGAPYNEQFF. In DNA, the CDR3 is TGTGCCAGCAGCCAAGTCCAGGGGGCGCCCTACAATGAGCAGTTCTTC. The chain is built from TRBV14 and TRBJ2-1; 8 positions agree with TRBD1. Per the germline V gene, CDR1 is SGHDN and CDR2 is FVKESK. The CDR3 runs 16 residues. With V trimmed by 1 base and J by 2 bases, 4 bases remained unmatched.

This rearrangement joins TRBV7-9 to TRBJ2-7; D is ambiguous. Per germline, CDR1 SEHNR and CDR2 FQNEAQ (reference sequence). There are 12 residues in the CDR3. V was pared by 1 base and J by 8 bases, with 9 bases between. Here the CDR3 reads CASSLGAFKQYF. The CDR3, as DNA: TGTGCCAGCAGCTTAGGCGCATTCAAGCAGTACTTC.

The chain carries TRBV29-1 and TRBJ2-1, with 8 positions matching TRBD2. The trim removed 7 bases at V and 0 bases at J, leaving 8 bases unmatched. The germline V gene encodes CDR1 SQVTM and CDR2 ANQGSEA. The CDR3 length is 15 residues. CDR3 coding DNA: TGCAGCGCCCCCCGGGGGGGAAGCTCCTACAATGAGCAGTTCTTC. Its protein product is CSAPRGGSSYNEQFF.

The chain links TRBV9 to TRBJ2-5; perhaps TRBD2 as D (5 bases). The CDR3 sequence is 15 residues long. Germline V gene data show CDR1 as SGDLS and CDR2 as YYNGEE. V dropped 4 bases and J dropped 4 bases, with 17 bases sitting between them. CDR3 sequence (DNA): TGTGCCAGCAGCCACCGAGGACTCGCCCCAGAGACCCAGTACTTC. It yields the protein CASSHRGLAPETQYF. The full variable domain, completed using reference TRBV9 and TRBJ2-5, is DSGVTQTPKHLITATGQRVTLRCSPRSGDLSVYWYQQSLDQGLQFLIQYYNGEERAKGNILERFSAQQFPDLHSELNLSSLELGDSALYFCASSHRGLAPETQYFGPGTRLLVL.

The chain couples TRBV27 to TRBJ2-7; 14 bases agree with TRBD2. Germline CDR1 MNHEY, CDR2 SMNVEV (reference sequence). The ends lost 5 bases at V and 2 bases at J; junction bases unmatched: 11. The CDR3 contains 18 residues. The chain's CDR3 is CASSLRLAGGPHPYEQYF. Written as DNA, the CDR3 is TGTGCCAGCAGTCTGCGACTAGCGGGAGGGCCCCACCCCTACGAGCAGTACTTC.

This chain joins TRBV5-3 and TRBJ2-3; 7 bases are a match to TRBD2. TRBV5-3 is noted as an ORF with a role that remains uncertain. V lost 3 bases, J lost 2 bases, and 9 bases stayed unmatched. This CDR3 contains 16 residues. This CDR3 reads CARSSLGRGPTDTQYF. In DNA, the CDR3 is TGTGCCAGAAGCTCCTTAGGGAGGGGTCCCACAGATACGCAGTATTTT.

This clone has only a few counts. V usage is TRBV18 and J usage is TRBJ2-7; tentative D call: TRBD2 (6 bases). Germline CDR1 KGHSH, CDR2 LQKENI. The CDR3 runs to 16 residues. V shed 5 bases and J shed 6 bases, with 23 bases lying between them. The CDR3 sequence: CASSFRRDSVWGEQYF. CDR3 DNA sequence: TGTGCCAGCTCATTTAGGAGGGACTCGGTCTGGGGCGAGCAGTACTTC.

V and J are TRBV21-1 and TRBJ2-1; the table gives TRBD1 as D, unverified against the DNA. TRBV21-1 represents a pseudogene. This CDR3 is built from 18 residues. This CDR3 is CASSAKNTSQGANNEQFF. The DNA of the CDR3 is TGTGCCAGCAGCGCCAAAAACACGAGTCAGGGGGCAAACAATGAGCAGTTCTTC.

V and J are TRBV7-2 and TRBJ2-3; tentatively, D is TRBD2 (6 bases). Germline-derived CDR1 and CDR2 are SGHTA and FQGNSA. With 2 bases removed from V and 3 bases from J, the gap between germline ends came to 15 bases. This CDR3 contains 16 residues. The CDR3 protein is CASSLSVLAGTDTQYF. DNA of the CDR3: TGTGCCAGCAGCTTAAGTGTACTAGCAGGAACAGATACGCAGTATTTT.

This chain uses TRBV28 with TRBJ2-7; D possibly corresponds to TRBD1 (6 bases). The ends were cut back, 10 bases at V and 0 bases at J, with 16 bases in the middle. The V gene's germline CDR1 is MDHEN and CDR2 SYDVKM. This CDR3 has 14 residues. The CDR3 reads CATWDTISSYEQYF. CDR3 sequence (DNA): TGTGCCACCTGGGACACTATAAGCTCCTACGAGCAGTACTTC.

This clone was seen only once. The chain joins TRBV6-4 to TRBJ2-1; TRBD2 matches at 8 bases. The CDR3 is 14 amino acids. Germline CDR1 is MRHNA and CDR2 is SNTAGT. J was trimmed by 9 bases and V by 6 bases; bases with no gene match: 10. CDR3 in DNA: TGTGCCAGCAGCCCACTAGCGGAGTCAGGTGAGCAGTTCTTC. Translation gives CASSPLAESGEQFF.

This clone turned up a few times. CDR3 region: CASREPGSTGELFF. The CDR3 DNA follows: TGTGCCAGTAGGGAGCCGGGGAGCACCGGGGAGCTGTTTTTT. V usage is TRBV19 and J usage is TRBJ2-2; D possibly corresponds to TRBD2 (5 bases). V dropped 6 bases and J dropped 4 bases, with 12 bases sitting between them. The CDR3 sequence is 14 residues long. Germline CDR1 LNHDA, CDR2 SQIVND (reference sequence).

The CDR3 protein is CASSPRVRVTDTQYF. CDR3 in DNA: TGTGCCAGCAGTCCCCGGGTCAGGGTCACAGATACGCAGTATTTT. The V and J genes are TRBV6-6 and TRBJ2-3; D may be TRBD1 (5 bases). Germline CDR1 MNHNY, CDR2 SVGAGI (reference sequence). Deletions cut 5 bases from V and 2 bases from J, with 14 bases between. The CDR3 consists of 15 residues.

Written as DNA, the CDR3 is TGTGCCAGCAGCGTAGGTAAACCCACAGGGGGATCTTATGGCTACACCTTC. Residues: CASSVGKPTGGSYGYTF. V is TRBV9 and J is TRBJ1-2; 8 bases map to TRBD1. The germline V gene has CDR1 SGDLS and CDR2 YYNGEE. The CDR3 is made up of 17 amino acids. V trimming: 0 bases; J trimming: 5 bases; junction bases outside the gene matches: 12.

The V gene is TRBV11-2, the J gene TRBJ2-7; D possibly corresponds to TRBD2 (6 bases). The CDR3 is 16 amino acids. Trimming took 5 bases from V and 2 from J, leaving 19 bases between them. Germline V gene sequence: CDR1 SGHAT, CDR2 FQNNGV. The CDR3 spells CASSHSVGDLAYEQYF. CDR3 nucleotide sequence: TGTGCCAGCAGCCACTCCGTAGGGGACTTGGCCTACGAGCAGTACTTC.

V usage is TRBV19 and J usage is TRBJ1-1, with a weak D call TRBD1 (6 bases). This CDR3 contains 16 residues. Germline V CDR1 and CDR2: LNHDA, SQIVND (reference sequence). Trimming took off 6 bases at V and 1 base at J, with 18 bases between the two ends. Here the CDR3 reads CASRNPGQLANTEAFF. In DNA, the CDR3 is TGTGCCAGTAGGAACCCGGGACAATTGGCGAACACTGAAGCTTTCTTT.

The chain couples TRBV19 to TRBJ2-2; possible D gene TRBD2, 5 bases. This CDR3 has 17 amino acids. Germline V CDR1 and CDR2: LNHDA, SQIVND (reference sequence). V dropped 7 bases and J dropped 3 bases, with 21 bases sitting between them. The CDR3 region is CASILSVGGVYTGELFF. CDR3 coding DNA: TGTGCCAGTATTTTGAGCGTCGGAGGTGTTTACACCGGGGAGCTGTTTTTT.

This chain connects TRBV28 to TRBJ1-4, with D perhaps matching TRBD1 (6 bases). This CDR3 has 16 residues. V lost 4 bases, J lost 1 base, and 13 bases lay in between. Looked up from germline, CDR1 is MDHEN and CDR2 is SYDVKM. The CDR3, as DNA: TGTGCCAGCAGTTACTCCCAGGGGTTAACTAATGAAAAACTGTTTTTT. It yields the protein CASSYSQGLTNEKLFF.

V usage is TRBV18 and J usage is TRBJ2-1; 7 bases map to TRBD1. Losses at the gene ends were 4 bases for V and 5 bases for J; bases not matched to a gene: 5. Germline CDR1 and CDR2: KGHSH and LQKENI. CDR3 length equals 14 residues. CDR3 residues: CASSRLRGNNEQFF. The DNA for the CDR3 is TGTGCCAGCTCACGACTCAGGGGGAACAATGAGCAGTTCTTC.

This chain links TRBV14 with TRBJ2-7; the D gene is possibly TRBD1 (6 bases). The V gene lost 1 base and the J gene lost 2 bases, with 12 bases spanning the gap. The V gene's germline CDR1 is SGHDN and CDR2 FVKESK. The CDR3 loop spans 15 amino acids. DNA for the CDR3: TGTGCCAGCAGCCAAGGCAGGGGATACACCTACGAGCAGTACTTC. This codes for CASSQGRGYTYEQYF.

This clone showed up just a few times. This rearrangement joins TRBV27 to TRBJ1-2; TRBD1 agrees at 9 bases. The length of the CDR3 is 17 residues. The trim removed 6 bases at V and 5 bases at J, leaving 16 bases unmatched. CDR1 is MNHEY and CDR2 is SMNVEV in the germline V gene (reference sequence). The CDR3 here is CASRQPGQGSRGYGYTF. For the CDR3, the DNA is TGTGCCAGCAGACAACCGGGACAGGGCTCTAGGGGTTATGGCTACACCTTC.

The chain links TRBV4-3 to TRBJ1-6; TRBD1 might be the D (6 bases). The germline V gene has CDR1 LGHNA and CDR2 YSLEER. The length of the CDR3 is 16 residues. V was clipped by 0 bases and J by 10 bases, with 16 bases between them. The CDR3 here is CASSQDTQGLGSPLHF. For the CDR3, the DNA is TGCGCCAGCAGCCAAGATACGCAGGGGCTAGGGTCACCCCTCCACTTT.

The V gene is TRBV19, the J gene TRBJ1-5, with 9 bases lining up with TRBD1. Germline CDR1 is LNHDA and CDR2 is SQIVND (reference sequence). The CDR3 is 19 residues long. V trimming: 5 bases; J trimming: 1 base; junction bases outside the gene matches: 15. In DNA form, the CDR3 reads TGTGCCAGTAGTGAACAGGGGGCATCGGGATCGTGGAGCAATCAGCCCCAGCATTTT. Protein product: CASSEQGASGSWSNQPQHF. The full variable domain, in which reference TRBV19 and TRBJ1-5 provide the parts outside the CDR3, is DGGITQSPKYLFRKEGQNVTLSCEQNLNHDAMYWYRQDPGQGLRLIYYSQIVNDFQKGDIAEGYSVSREKKESFPLTVTSAQKNPTAFYLCASSEQGASGSWSNQPQHFGDGTRLSIL.

This clone was detected only once. The genes are TRBV18 and TRBJ2-7, with 7 bases lining up with TRBD1. CDR1 and CDR2 from the germline V gene are KGHSH and LQKENI. This CDR3 is 16 amino acids long. Trimming at V came to 1 base and at J to 1 base, leaving 7 bases not matched to a gene. In DNA, the CDR3 is TGTGCCAGCTCACCACAAAAGGGGGCGCTTTCCTACGAGCAGTACTTC. It codes for CASSPQKGALSYEQYF.

The CDR3 DNA is TGTGCCAGCAGTGTTGATAGGACTAGCGGGGAGACCCAGTACTTC. As protein: CASSVDRTSGETQYF. V gene TRBV6-1 combines with J gene TRBJ2-5, with 11 bases fitting TRBD2. Losses at the gene ends were 4 bases for V and 5 bases for J; bases not matched to a gene: 6. Per germline, CDR1 MNHNS and CDR2 SASEGT. This CDR3 region has 15 residues.

The rearrangement joins TRBV2 to TRBJ2-1, with 10 bases identical to TRBD1. CDR3 length equals 14 residues. With V trimmed by 1 base and J by 10 bases, 4 bases remained unmatched. Per the germline V gene, CDR1 is SNHLY and CDR2 is FYNNEI. The CDR3 protein is CASSEGGQGKEQFF. The CDR3 DNA reads TGTGCCAGCAGTGAAGGGGGACAGGGGAAGGAGCAGTTCTTC.

The chain uses TRBV27 and TRBJ2-2, with D hard to call. Trimming cost V 3 bases and J 0 bases, with 5 bases left between them. The CDR3 contains 14 residues. Germline values: CDR1 MNHEY, CDR2 SMNVEV (reference sequence). The CDR3 coding sequence is TGTGCCAGCAGTTTTTCCGCGAACACCGGGGAGCTGTTTTTT. Translated, it gives CASSFSANTGELFF.

V gene TRBV13 combines with J gene TRBJ1-2; D is unresolved. The V end lost 5 bases, the J end lost 6 bases, and 19 bases lay between the germline ends. The V gene's germline CDR1 is PRHDT and CDR2 FYEKMQ (reference sequence). The CDR3 consists of 15 residues. CDR3 sequence reads: CASSAATGVPNGYTF. DNA for the CDR3: TGTGCCAGCAGCGCCGCGACCGGGGTCCCGAATGGCTACACCTTC.

This chain uses TRBV10-1 with TRBJ2-7; maybe TRBD2 (6 bases). Trimming took 5 bases from V and 6 from J, leaving 20 bases between them. This CDR3 has 15 residues. The V gene's germline CDR1 is WNHNN and CDR2 SYGVQD (reference sequence). The CDR3 loop reads CASSRGTGTPLEQYF. The CDR3 bases are TGCGCCAGCAGTCGGGGGACCGGGACTCCCCTCGAGCAGTACTTC.